These 22 T cell receptor beta chains were all obtained from the same sample, sequenced in a study of shared clonotypes between healthy human individuals. Sequencing was performed with immunoSEQ multiplex PCR; in TCRdb, only in-frame clones are kept and a portion is missing. The data show some 2,000,000 clones, with around 95% seen just once and 0.1% to 0.15% held by the top ten. The sample consisted of naive CD4+ T cells sorted from blood. Subset defined: CD45RA+ positively selected. The receptors come from a man between 18 and 35 years old in good health.

The CDR3: CASQGGHNEQFF. CDR3 bases: TGTGCCTCCCAGGGGGGGCACAATGAGCAGTTCTTC. The rearrangement uses TRBV30 and TRBJ2-1; D may match TRBD1 or TRBD2 (7 bases each). The ends were cut back, 7 bases at V and 5 bases at J, with 12 bases in the middle. CDR1 and CDR2 from the germline V gene are GTSNPN and SVGIG (reference sequence). This CDR3 is 12 amino acids long. Supplemented by reference TRBV30 and TRBJ2-1, the full variable domain reads SQTIHQWPATLVQPVGSPLSLECTVEGTSNPNLYWYRQAAGRGLQLLFYSVGIGQISSEVPQNLSASRPQDRQFILSSKKLLLSDSGFYLCASQGGHNEQFFGPGTRLTVL.

The CDR3 region is CASSHMGQGRNTIYF. The CDR3 DNA is TGCGCCAGCAGCCATATGGGACAGGGCAGAAACACCATATATTTT. The V and J genes are TRBV4-1 and TRBJ1-3; TRBD1 aligns across 9 bases. Germline CDR1 and CDR2: MGHRA and YSYEKL. The J segment lost 5 bases and the V segment lost 3 bases, leaving 5 bases of the junction unmatched. The CDR3 loop spans 15 amino acids.

The rearrangement joins TRBV10-3 to TRBJ1-1, with 7 nucleotides matching TRBD1. The V gene end was trimmed by 7 bases and the J gene end by 1 base; junction bases not matched to a gene: 6. The CDR3 is 14 residues long. CDR1 and CDR2 from the germline V gene are ENHRY and SYGVKD. CDR3 nucleotide sequence: TGTGCCATCACCGAGGGACAGAAGAACACTGAAGCTTTCTTT. Its protein product is CAITEGQKNTEAFF.

The chain's CDR3 is CASNRNEKLFF. Here the CDR3 DNA reads TGTGCCAGCAACAGGAATGAAAAACTGTTTTTT. The rearrangement joins TRBV6-6 to TRBJ1-4, with D possibly matching TRBD1 (5 bases). Looked up from germline, CDR1 is MNHNY and CDR2 is SVGAGI (reference sequence). Deletions cut 7 bases from V and 5 bases from J, with 5 bases between. The CDR3 has 11 amino acids.

This CDR3 is CSVVRDTSTDTQYF. The DNA for the CDR3 is TGCAGCGTTGTGAGGGACACCAGCACAGATACGCAGTATTTT. The chain recombines TRBV29-1 with TRBJ2-3; a possible D gene is TRBD1 (6 bases). This CDR3 comprises 14 residues. From germline, CDR1 is SQVTM and CDR2 ANQGSEA. The germline V and J ends were trimmed by 4 bases and 0 bases, with 11 bases remaining between them.

The chain employs TRBV10-1 and TRBJ2-1, with 8 bases matching TRBD2. Germline lookup yields CDR1 WNHNN and CDR2 SYGVQD (reference sequence). The J segment lost 6 bases and the V segment lost 4 bases, leaving 2 bases of the junction unmatched. The CDR3 spans 13 residues. The CDR3 coding sequence is TGCGCCAGCAGTGTGGCGGGAGGCAATGAGCAGTTCTTC. Amino acid sequence: CASSVAGGNEQFF.

The chain is built from TRBV10-3 and TRBJ2-1; 9 bases match TRBD1. Per the germline V gene, CDR1 is ENHRY and CDR2 is SYGVKD. V trimming: 8 bases; J trimming: 7 bases; junction bases outside the gene matches: 6. The CDR3 is 13 amino acids. CDR3 in DNA: TGTGCCATCCGGGACAGGGTCGGGAATGAGCAGTTCTTC. Translating gives CAIRDRVGNEQFF.

The rearrangement uses TRBV5-8 and TRBJ1-6; D unresolved. The germline CDR1 and CDR2 sequences are SGHTS and YDEGEE. The length of the CDR3 is 15 residues. The V and J ends lost 3 bases and 0 bases respectively, with 7 bases between them. The CDR3: CASSSERSYNSPLHF. In DNA, the CDR3 is TGTGCCAGCAGCTCCGAGCGCTCCTATAATTCACCCCTCCACTTT.

The chain carries TRBV21-1 and TRBJ1-6. TRBV21-1 is flagged as a pseudogene. This CDR3 has 16 residues. CDR3 in DNA: TGTGCCAGCAGCAAAGCGCCGGGAGAAACGAATTCACCCCTCCACTTT. As protein: CASSKAPGETNSPLHF.

Worth noting for this clone: In the same sample, other DNA sequences code for this CDR3. The chain has TRBV11-2 and TRBJ2-5; 12 nucleotides agree with TRBD2. J gave up 5 bases and V 4 bases, and 2 bases lay outside the gene matches. The CDR3 length is 14 residues. The V gene's germline CDR1 is SGHAT and CDR2 FQNNGV. In DNA, the CDR3 is TGTGCCAGCAGCTCCGGACTAGCGGGGGAGACCCAGTACTTC. It translates to CASSSGLAGETQYF.

In the case of this clone: A single base separates this from a much larger clone, so it may be a read error. At the DNA level, this CDR3 is encoded by other sequences in the same sample as well. In DNA form, the CDR3 reads TGTGCCTGGAAGGGGACAGGGTACACTGAGGCTTTCTTT. Its translation is CAWKGTGYTEAFF. The rearrangement uses TRBV30 and TRBJ1-1; 9 bases match TRBD1. This CDR3 spans 13 amino acids. Germline CDR1 GTSNPN, CDR2 SVGIG (reference sequence).

As to this clone: The same CDR3 arises from other DNA sequences in this sample as well. The gene calls are TRBV6-5 and TRBJ2-1; the D is unclear. The CDR3 sequence is 11 residues long. V lost 2 bases and J 9 bases, leaving 5 bases between the germline ends. The germline V gene encodes CDR1 MNHEY and CDR2 SVGAGI. This chain's CDR3 is CASSYGGEQFF. CDR3 sequence (DNA): TGTGCCAGCAGTTACGGTGGTGAGCAGTTCTTC.

This chain joins TRBV7-3 and TRBJ1-5; D is uncertain. Trimming shortened V by 3 bases and J by 1 base, and 4 bases separated the two germline ends. The CDR3 sequence is 13 residues long. Per the germline V gene, CDR1 is SGHTA and CDR2 is FQGTGA. The CDR3 protein is CASSFGSNQPQHF. CDR3 nucleotide sequence: TGTGCCAGCAGCTTTGGCAGCAATCAGCCCCAGCATTTT. Looking up the rest from reference TRBV7-3 and TRBJ1-5 gives the full variable domain: GAGVSQTPSNKVTEKGKYVELRCDPISGHTALYWYRQSLGQGPEFLIYFQGTGAADDSGLPNDRFFAVRPEGSVSTLKIQRTERGDSAVYLCASSFGSNQPQHFGDGTRLSIL.

The chain is built from TRBV19 and TRBJ2-7; D is unresolved. The CDR3 is 14 amino acids. CDR1 and CDR2 (germline): LNHDA, SQIVND (reference sequence). V shed 1 base and J shed 3 bases, with 10 bases lying between them. Here the CDR3 DNA reads TGTGCCAGTAGTATAGGTAAGGGCGGCTACGAGCAGTACTTC. It is translated as CASSIGKGGYEQYF.

This rearrangement joins TRBV6-5 to TRBJ1-1; D perhaps matches TRBD1 (5 bases). CDR3 length: 15 residues. V dropped 4 bases and J dropped 2 bases, with 14 bases sitting between them. CDR1 is MNHEY and CDR2 is SVGAGI in the germline V gene. The CDR3 spells CASSSRGVRNTEAFF. CDR3 bases: TGTGCCAGCAGTTCGCGGGGGGTGAGAAACACTGAAGCTTTCTTT.

This clone has a count of ten or more. This specimen includes other DNA sequences encoding the same CDR3. The chain has TRBV18 and TRBJ1-1; 9 bases agree with TRBD1. The V segment lost 3 bases and the J segment 3 bases; nucleotides outside the gene matches: 2. The CDR3 has 14 residues. The germline gives CDR1 KGHSH, CDR2 LQKENI. The CDR3 loop is CASSPRQGDTEAFF. Written as DNA, the CDR3 is TGTGCCAGCTCACCGCGACAGGGGGACACTGAAGCTTTCTTT.

The J gene is TRBJ2-2, the V gene TRBV7-9; D is uncertain. CDR3 size: 14 residues. Deletions cut 6 bases from V and 1 base from J, with 9 bases between. The germline V gene has CDR1 SEHNR and CDR2 FQNEAQ (reference sequence). CDR3 coding DNA: TGTGCCAGCAGATTGGACGGGAACACCGGGGAGCTGTTTTTT. Its translation is CASRLDGNTGELFF.

The genes are TRBV4-1 and TRBJ2-7; D is uncertain. From germline, CDR1 is MGHRA and CDR2 YSYEKL. This CDR3 is 14 amino acids long. Trimming took 4 bases from V and 5 from J, leaving 15 bases between them. The CDR3 here is CASSPRRESDEQYF. CDR3 DNA: TGCGCCAGCAGCCCTCGTAGGGAAAGCGACGAGCAGTACTTC.

The V gene is TRBV2, the J gene TRBJ2-7; 7 bases are a match to TRBD2. CDR1 is SNHLY and CDR2 is FYNNEI in the germline V gene. There are 16 residues in the CDR3. With V trimmed by 1 base and J by 1 base, 7 bases remained unmatched. The CDR3 protein is CASSEGWWGGSYEQYF. CDR3 nucleotides: TGTGCCAGCAGTGAAGGATGGTGGGGAGGGTCCTACGAGCAGTACTTC.

The rearrangement links TRBV7-6 to TRBJ2-2, with D possibly TRBD1 on 7 matching bases. Looked up from germline, CDR1 is SGHVS and CDR2 is FNYEAQ. The germline V and J ends were trimmed by 3 bases and 4 bases, with 21 bases remaining between them. This CDR3 has 18 amino acids. CDR3 sequence reads: CASSFPMPRDRTTGELFF. The CDR3 DNA reads TGTGCCAGCAGCTTCCCCATGCCGCGGGACAGAACCACCGGGGAGCTGTTTTTT.

CDR3: CASSQQTLYGYTF. In DNA form, the CDR3 reads TGTGCCAGCAGCCAGCAGACACTCTATGGCTACACCTTC. The rearrangement joins TRBV14 to TRBJ1-2; D not certain. Trimming removed 3 bases from V and 4 bases from J, with 9 bases in between. There are 13 residues in the CDR3. Germline assignment: CDR1 SGHDN and CDR2 FVKESK. Together with reference TRBV14 and TRBJ1-2, the CDR3 gives the full variable domain: EAGVTQFPSHSVIEKGQTVTLRCDPISGHDNLYWYRRVMGKEIKFLLHFVKESKQDESGMPNNRFLAERTGGTYSTLKVQPAELEDSGVYFCASSQQTLYGYTFGSGTRLTVV.

The chain links TRBV4-1 to TRBJ2-5; 7 nucleotides agree with TRBD1. Germline trimming cut 0 bases from V and 6 bases from J; bases unmatched to any gene: 7. Germline CDR1 reads MGHRA; CDR2 reads YSYEKL. The CDR3 contains 15 residues. The CDR3 loop is CASSQEGAGGKTQYF. CDR3 in DNA: TGCGCCAGCAGCCAAGAAGGCGCAGGGGGAAAGACCCAGTACTTC.